Each of the 19 T cell receptor beta chains below was sequenced from the same sample in a study of post-analysis software for immune sequencing data. Study conclusions and caveats: TRBV5-6, TRBV5-1 and TRBV20-1 belonged to a set of roughly five TRBV segments that were more frequent in patients than controls.

Unique-molecular-identifier-tagged TCR beta cDNA libraries were used. TCRdb independently ran MiXCR on the PCR reads; one entry per CDR3 protein. The sample has about 570,000 distinct CDR3 sequences, roughly 34% seen once. Their antigens remain unidentified. Sequencing was performed on blood. All receptors derive from a girl under 18 with multiple sclerosis.

With regard to this clonotype: At one end the junction does not follow the germline gene, possibly because of a read error. The rearrangement joins TRBV7-2 to TRBJ2-3; the D gene is possibly TRBD1 (5 bases). Germline loops: CDR1 SGHTA, CDR2 FQGNSA. CDR3 size: 15 residues. This chain's CDR3 is CASCLGWGDTDTQYF. The CDR3, as DNA: TGTGCCAGCTGCTTAGGTTGGGGCGACACAGATACGCAGTATTTT.

This sequence joins TRBV15 and TRBJ1-5, with unresolved D. The CDR3 runs 15 residues. V lost 0 bases to trimming and J lost 1 base, with 7 bases between them. CDR1 is LNHNV, CDR2 YYDKDF, per germline (reference sequence). The CDR3 protein is CATSRDTSSNQPQHF. The CDR3 nucleotides are TGTGCCACCAGCAGAGACACGTCCAGCAATCAGCCCCAGCATTTT.

About this clonotype: A much more abundant neighbour one base away suggests this may be a read error. The CDR3 protein is CSVPGQGGFGYTF. The CDR3 DNA reads as TGCAGCGTCCCCGGACAGGGCGGCTTTGGCTACACCTTC. The chain uses TRBV29-1 and TRBJ1-2; 8 nucleotides match TRBD1. Germline loops: CDR1 SQVTM, CDR2 ANQGSEA. This CDR3 is built from 13 residues. V was clipped by 6 bases and J by 7 bases; unmatched bases: 10. Drawing the rest from reference TRBV29-1 and TRBJ1-2, the complete variable domain is SAVISQKPSRDICQRGTSLTIQCQVDSQVTMMFWYRQQPGQSLTLIATANQGSEATYESGFVIDKFPISRPNLTFSTLTVSNMSPEDSSIYLCSVPGQGGFGYTFGSGTRLTVV.

The chain carries TRBV10-3 and TRBJ1-2; 8 bases line up with TRBD1. The CDR3 runs to 13 residues. Germline V gene lookup returns CDR1 ENHRY and CDR2 SYGVKD. V was pared by 6 bases and J by 6 bases, with 6 bases of the junction left unmatched. As DNA, the CDR3 is TGTGCCATCAGGACACAGGGGGTGGATGGCTACACCTTC. Encoded protein: CAIRTQGVDGYTF.

This clonotype was counted only a few times. The junction differs from germline at one of its ends, possibly a read error. In nucleotides, the CDR3 is TGTGCCAGCAGTCCAGGAAGCTATAGCTACACCTTC. The encoded protein is CASSPGSYSYTF. The V gene is TRBV12-3 or TRBV12-4, the J gene TRBJ1-2; D is unclear. This CDR3 contains 12 residues.

This clonotype was observed once. The chain joins TRBV21-1 to TRBJ2-5; the table assigns TRBD2, which was not confirmed against the DNA. TRBV21-1 is recorded as a pseudogene. This CDR3 comprises 14 residues. The CDR3 bases are TGTGCCAGCAGGAAGACCCGCCCGATGGAGACCCAGTACTTC. This codes for CASRKTRPMETQYF.

This clonotype has only a few counts. The chain couples TRBV20-1 to TRBJ1-5, with 7 bases matching TRBD1. With 3 bases clipped from V and 4 bases from J, the junction kept 12 bases outside the gene matches. The V gene's germline CDR1 is DFQATT and CDR2 SNEGSKA (reference sequence). The CDR3 has 16 residues. The CDR3 protein is CSASETTGIRNQPQHF. CDR3 in DNA: TGCAGTGCTAGTGAAACGACAGGGATTAGGAATCAGCCCCAGCATTTT.

In its sample, this clonotype was seen a few times. The chain employs TRBV7-3 and TRBJ2-1, with D maybe TRBD2 (6 bases). There are 15 residues in the CDR3. V gave up 4 bases and J gave up 2 bases, with 12 bases separating them. Germline V CDR1 and CDR2: SGHTA, FQGTGA. CDR3 in amino acids: CASSSGRGTYNEQFF. CDR3 DNA: TGTGCCAGCAGCTCTGGACGGGGGACCTACAATGAGCAGTTCTTC.

V is TRBV5-1 and J is TRBJ2-3; unclear D gene. This CDR3 is built from 14 residues. Germline V gene sequence: CDR1 SGHRS, CDR2 YFSETQ. Trimming pared 7 bases from V and 1 base from J, leaving 13 bases between. The CDR3 is CASSFGARTDTQYF. The CDR3 DNA reads TGCGCCAGCTCCTTTGGCGCCCGCACAGATACGCAGTATTTT.

This clonotype was observed a few times. This chain joins TRBV6-6 and TRBJ2-7; a possible D gene is TRBD1 (5 bases). Germline V gene data show CDR1 as MNHNY and CDR2 as SVGAGI (reference sequence). The CDR3 has 14 residues. V was shortened by 4 bases and J by 2 bases, with 12 bases between the two germline ends. As DNA, the CDR3 is TGTGCCAGCAGTTCACAGGACGGAACCTACGAGCAGTACTTC. It codes for CASSSQDGTYEQYF.

This clonotype was counted a few times. This rearrangement joins TRBV5-1 to TRBJ2-5; no definite D call. The CDR3 runs to 10 residues. The ends were cut back, 4 bases at V and 4 bases at J, with 2 bases in the middle. CDR1 and CDR2 (germline): SGHRS, YFSETQ. The CDR3 here is CASSPETQYF. The CDR3 DNA reads TGCGCCAGCAGCCCAGAGACCCAGTACTTC.

The chain uses TRBV25-1 and TRBJ2-3, with TRBD2 identical over 9 bases. The germline gives CDR1 MGHDK, CDR2 SYGVNS. This CDR3 contains 15 residues. J gave up 1 base and V 2 bases, and 1 base lay outside the gene matches. CDR3: CASSEPSGGTDTQYF. The CDR3 DNA reads as TGTGCCAGCAGTGAACCTAGCGGGGGCACAGATACGCAGTATTTT.

This clonotype was seen a few times. J is TRBJ2-7 and V is TRBV20-1; the D is unclear. With 5 bases removed from V and 2 bases from J, the gap between germline ends came to 19 bases. Germline CDR1 reads DFQATT; CDR2 reads SNEGSKA (reference sequence). The CDR3 is 15 residues long. The CDR3 region has the DNA TGCAGTGCTGCGATATCCCAGGACGGCCCCTACGAGCAGTACTTC. Translated, it gives CSAAISQDGPYEQYF.

The J gene is TRBJ1-2, the V gene TRBV13; D is unclear. CDR1 PRHDT and CDR2 FYEKMQ come from the germline V gene (reference sequence). The CDR3 is 13 residues long. V lost 0 bases and J 10 bases, leaving 12 bases between the germline ends. This CDR3 reads CASSLGRAQAYTF. In DNA form, the CDR3 reads TGTGCCAGCAGCTTAGGCCGGGCCCAGGCCTACACCTTC. The full variable domain, its missing parts supplied by reference TRBV13 and TRBJ1-2, is AAGVIQSPRHLIKEKRETATLKCYPIPRHDTVYWYQQGPGQDPQFLISFYEKMQSDKGSIPDRFSAQQFSDYHSELNMSSLELGDSALYFCASSLGRAQAYTFGSGTRLTVV.

The chain carries TRBV7-2 and TRBJ2-5; 7 bases align to TRBD2. CDR1 and CDR2 (germline): SGHTA, FQGNSA. There are 15 residues in the CDR3. The ends lost 3 bases at V and 1 base at J; junction bases unmatched: 5. CDR3 region: CASSLAAGPQETQYF. Here the CDR3 DNA reads TGTGCCAGCAGCTTGGCAGCGGGGCCCCAAGAGACCCAGTACTTC.

This clonotype was seen more than once but under ten times. The chain joins TRBV5-1 to TRBJ2-1, with TRBD2 identical over 12 bases. The CDR3 is 17 amino acids. Germline CDR1 reads SGHRS; CDR2 reads YFSETQ. V was clipped by 3 bases and J by 2 bases; unmatched bases: 6. CDR3 sequence (DNA): TGCGCCAGCAGCTCAATTTCTAGCGGGGGGGCCTACAATGAGCAGTTCTTC. Protein sequence: CASSSISSGGAYNEQFF.

The chain is built from TRBV7-9 and TRBJ1-5; TRBD1 might be the D (5 bases). Per the germline V gene, CDR1 is SEHNR and CDR2 is FQNEAQ (reference sequence). V was trimmed by 4 bases and J by 6 bases, leaving 13 bases between them. The CDR3 loop spans 14 amino acids. The CDR3 DNA is TGTGCCAGCAGCTCTGGCAGAGACAGTCAGCCCCAGCATTTT. It specifies CASSSGRDSQPQHF.

This clonotype was seen ten or more times. The chain joins TRBV20-1 to TRBJ1-5; no clear D gene. Germline lookup yields CDR1 DFQATT and CDR2 SNEGSKA (reference sequence). Trimming removed 0 bases from V and 7 bases from J, with 13 bases in between. This CDR3 region has 14 residues. The CDR3, as DNA: TGCAGTGCTAGAGATCAAGTCCCACACCAGCCCCAGCATTTT. Encoded protein: CSARDQVPHQPQHF.

V usage is TRBV5-5 and J usage is TRBJ2-5, with D possibly being TRBD2 (5 bases). Germline V gene data show CDR1 as SGHKS and CDR2 as YYEKEE (reference sequence). V was trimmed by 2 bases and J by 11 bases, leaving 16 bases between them. The CDR3 is made up of 13 amino acids. The CDR3, as DNA: TGTGCCAGCAGCTTCCTTCCGGAGGTTGAGCAGTACTTC. This translates into CASSFLPEVEQYF.